Sequencing of this TCR beta chain was carried out in a study of regulatory T cells in long-lasting Graves disease. Notes on the study in general: The small sample size may have reduced accuracy.

This clonotype appeared many times. Its antigen is still unknown. In building TCR beta libraries, iRepertoire HTBI primers were used together with Arm-PCR of CDR3 regions. Original analysis: Sample data revealed about 60 TRBV and some 14 TRBJ segments. Using its own MiXCR run on the multiplex PCR reads, TCRdb lists one record per CDR3 protein. Clone size and V and J calls follow TCRdb, not the original study. Of roughly 430,000 distinct CDR3 sequences in the sample, around 20% were seen once. The CDR3 totals 15 residues. The V gene's germline CDR1 is LGHDT and CDR2 YNNKEL (reference sequence). V was clipped by 1 base and J by 6 bases; unmatched bases: 4. Time point noted: persistent/refractory GD, antithyroid drugs over 5 years with positive TRAb. With RNA extracted from PBMCs as input, the TCR library was made. American Thyroid Association guidelines defined how Graves' disease was diagnosed.

The chain joins TRBV3-1 to TRBJ2-7; 12 bases match TRBD2. The receptor was derived from a female donor with Graves disease. The material sequenced was peripheral blood mononuclear cells (PBMCs), taken when the disease was refractory, from a patient treated with antithyroid drugs. The CDR3 DNA follows: TGTGCCAGCAGCCAAGCGGGACTAGCGGGCGTCGAGCAGTACTTC. It yields the protein CASSQAGLAGVEQYF.